The clone carrying this T cell receptor (beta chain) turned up a few times. Its antigen is not identified. The study excluded patients with uncontrolled infection, other autoimmune disease, pregnancy or lactation. PBMCs were obtained from about 9 ml fresh peripheral blood. TCR beta CDR3 regions were amplified from RNA transcripts. The HTBI set primed first-round TCR CDR3 RT-PCR. From the multiplex PCR reads, TCRdb called clonotypes with MiXCR, one entry per CDR3 protein. The sample consists of about 210,000 distinct CDR3 sequences, over 15% of them appearing once. The source of the sample is a study of T cells in Graves' hyperthyroidism and ophthalmopathy. General observations from the study: The model identified upcoming ophthalmopathy a median roughly 6.5 months ahead of onset.

The receptor was isolated from a middle-aged man with Graves' hyperthyroidism. Source material: blood.

The CDR3: CASQTGMGTGELFF. The DNA of the CDR3 is TGTGCCAGCCAGACAGGGATGGGCACCGGGGAGCTGTTTTTT. The rearrangement links TRBV10-3 to TRBJ2-2; TRBD1 aligns across 7 bases. Trimming at V came to 10 bases and at J to 4 bases, leaving 9 bases not matched to a gene. Germline CDR1 reads ENHRY; CDR2 reads SYGVKD. This CDR3 contains 14 residues.